This TCR beta chain was obtained from a study of breast tumors, draining lymph nodes, adjacent tissues. CDR1 and CDR2 (germline): SNHLY, FYNNEI. V was shortened by 4 bases and J by 3 bases, with 7 bases between the two germline ends. The CDR3 runs to 12 residues. This clonotype was seen ten or more times. The lymph nodes were axillary draining lymph nodes from breast cancer patients. TCRdb analysed the multiplex PCR reads with MiXCR anew, one entry per CDR3 protein. The sample lists roughly 86,000 distinct CDR3 sequences, around 20% seen once, with approximately 2.5% in the top ten. The rearrangement joins TRBV2 to TRBJ2-7; D call uncertain. The sample comprised axillary lymph node tissue. The TCR sequence derives from a female donor with breast cancer. Some clones in this sample may be carry-over from other donors' samples. DNA for the CDR3: TGTGCCAGCAGTGTTTCAGGCTACGAGCAGTACTTC. It is translated as CASSVSGYEQYF.